This passage covers 8 T cell receptor beta chains from one sample sequenced in a study of CD8 T cells in ankylosing spondylitis. TCRdb independently ran MiXCR on the 5' RACE reads; one entry per CDR3 protein. The table shows under 300,000 distinct CDR3 sequences, with approximately 9% occurring only once. The sequenced material came from blood, either unsorted or a sorted T cell fraction (not recorded which). All receptors come from a male donor with ankylosing spondylitis or in good health (not recorded which).

This clonotype has ten or more counts. This sequence joins TRBV7-9 and TRBJ2-1; D is tentatively TRBD1 or TRBD2 (6 bases each). CDR3 length: 15 amino acids. V shed 1 base and J shed 9 bases, with 16 bases lying between them. Germline values: CDR1 SEHNR, CDR2 FQNEAQ (reference sequence). For the CDR3, the DNA is TGTGCCAGCAGCTTAGTTCTGCCGGGGGCTGTTGAGCAGTTCTTC. This codes for CASSLVLPGAVEQFF.

The V gene is TRBV4-1, the J gene TRBJ2-5; D is uncertain. The V end was cut by 1 base, the J end by 3 bases, with 6 bases between. The CDR3 spans 13 residues. Germline V CDR1 and CDR2: MGHRA, YSYEKL. CDR3 DNA sequence: TGCGCCAGCAGCCAAGGGGTCGAAGAGACCCAGTACTTC. This translates into CASSQGVEETQYF.

The V call is TRBV11-2, the J call TRBJ1-6; D is undetermined. CDR3 length: 16 amino acids. V was clipped by 5 bases and J by 7 bases, with 18 bases between them. Germline CDR1 reads SGHAT; CDR2 reads FQNNGV. Here the CDR3 reads CASSQEESVRNSPLHF. Written as DNA, the CDR3 is TGTGCCAGCAGCCAAGAGGAGTCGGTACGGAATTCACCCCTCCACTTT.

The chain combines TRBV20-1 with TRBJ2-4; TRBD2 agrees at 8 bases. Germline V lookup: CDR1 DFQATT, CDR2 SNEGSKA (reference sequence). The CDR3 is made up of 16 amino acids. V lost 5 bases and J lost 0; bases outside the gene matches: 9. CDR3 bases: TGCAGTGCTGGGACTAGAGGCACACTAGCCAAAAACATTCAGTACTTC. It encodes CSAGTRGTLAKNIQYF.

Only a few counts were recorded for this clonotype. J is TRBJ2-7 and V is TRBV7-9, with D maybe TRBD2 (5 bases). The V gene's germline CDR1 is SEHNR and CDR2 FQNEAQ (reference sequence). This CDR3 contains 11 residues. V lost 5 bases to trimming and J lost 12 bases, with 14 bases between them. The CDR3 region is CASSPSTGLYF. The CDR3 DNA reads TGTGCCAGCAGCCCATCCACGGGATTGTACTTC.

Comments on this clonotype: A much larger clonotype is one base distant, so this may be a read error. The CDR3 nucleotides are TGTGCCTGCAGCCTTAATCCGGGCCGTGCTGGGGAGCAGTACTTC. Amino acid sequence: CACSLNPGRAGEQYF. The gene calls are TRBV3-1 and TRBJ2-7; D gene uncertain. The CDR3 length is 15 residues. CDR1 and CDR2 from the germline V gene are LGHDT and YNNKEL (reference sequence).

At least ten counts were recorded for this clonotype. This chain connects TRBV19 to TRBJ2-6; D remains unclear. Germline V gene data show CDR1 as LNHDA and CDR2 as SQIVND (reference sequence). The CDR3 has 16 residues. V lost 3 bases to trimming and J lost 0 bases, with 9 bases between them. For the CDR3, the DNA is TGTGCCAGTAGTATTGGAATCCTCTCTGGGGCCAACGTCCTGACTTTC. Translating it yields CASSIGILSGANVLTF.

This clonotype occurred many times. The chain has TRBV7-9 and TRBJ1-3, with unresolved D. With 1 base removed from V and 0 bases from J, the gap between germline ends came to 4 bases. CDR1 SEHNR and CDR2 FQNEAQ come from the germline V gene (reference sequence). The CDR3 has 14 amino acids. CDR3 sequence reads: CASSLDVSGNTIYF. As DNA, the CDR3 is TGTGCCAGCAGCTTAGACGTCTCTGGAAACACCATATATTTT.